This T cell receptor (beta chain) is drawn from a study of T-cell memory formation after mild COVID-19. General study points: Shrinking CD4+ clones were chiefly CM and EM; CD8+ ones were chiefly EMRA.

5'RACE, which relied on constant-segment primers, yielded TCR alpha and TCR beta cDNA libraries carrying sample barcodes and UMIs. TCRdb ran MiXCR on the 5' RACE reads and lists one entry per CDR3 protein. The table has roughly 620,000 distinct CDR3 sequences, over 15% seen once; the top ten hold more than 10%. Regarding this clonotype: What it binds is not known. The junction and the germline gene differ at one end; a read error may be behind it.

This sequence originates from an adult woman who had mild COVID-19 (a few samples of this study predate the infection). Cell type and time point are not known. The sample was PBMCs or a T cell subset sorted from them (not recorded which).

The CDR3: CSVRDSSYDQYF. In DNA form, the CDR3 reads TGCAGCGTTAGGGACAGCTCCTACGATCAGTACTTC. This chain connects TRBV29-1 to TRBJ2-7; 7 bases fit TRBD1. The germline CDR1 and CDR2 sequences are SQVTM and ANQGSEA. This CDR3 spans 12 amino acids.